This T cell receptor beta chain was documented in a study of blood T cell repertoires in COVID-19. Background on the study: PBMCs, B-cell-depleted T cells, or T cells were the source of the cDNA or gDNA that made up the material.

The V gene's germline CDR1 is SGHRS and CDR2 YFSETQ. This CDR3 has 12 residues. The V end was cut by 4 bases, the J end by 0 bases, with 5 bases between. Authors' processing steps: Researchers report that nucleated cell counts were estimated from reference gene primer amplification. Profiled with immunoSEQ multiplex PCR; TCRdb holds only in-frame clones, not every one. The V and J calls and clone size are taken from that table; D and trimming were inferred from the DNA. The data contain roughly 56,000 clones, about nine tenths of them singletons. The chain links TRBV5-1 to TRBJ2-7; the D is unclear. Sequenced input: peripheral blood. This receptor was obtained from a man aged 50 to 59 with active COVID-19. CDR3 coding DNA: TGCGCCAGCAGCCTTAGCTCCTACGAGCAGTACTTC. This encodes CASSLSSYEQYF.